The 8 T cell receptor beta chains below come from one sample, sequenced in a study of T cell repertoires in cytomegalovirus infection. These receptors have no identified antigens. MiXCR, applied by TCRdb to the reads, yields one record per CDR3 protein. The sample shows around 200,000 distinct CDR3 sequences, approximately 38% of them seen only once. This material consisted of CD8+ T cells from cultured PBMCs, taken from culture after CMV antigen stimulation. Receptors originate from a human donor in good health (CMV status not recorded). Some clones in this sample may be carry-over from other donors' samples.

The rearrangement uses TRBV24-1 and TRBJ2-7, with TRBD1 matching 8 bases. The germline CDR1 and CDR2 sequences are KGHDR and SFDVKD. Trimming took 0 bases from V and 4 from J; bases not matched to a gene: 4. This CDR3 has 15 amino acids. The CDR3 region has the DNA TGTGCCACCAGTGATTTGTCAGGGGGCAAGTACGAGCAGTACTTC. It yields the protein CATSDLSGGKYEQYF.

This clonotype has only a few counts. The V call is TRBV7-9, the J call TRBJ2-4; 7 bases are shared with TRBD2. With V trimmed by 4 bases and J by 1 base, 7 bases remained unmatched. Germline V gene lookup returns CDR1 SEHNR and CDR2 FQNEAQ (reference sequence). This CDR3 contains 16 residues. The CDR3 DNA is TGTGCCAGCAGCTCTGGGGGGGGTTTCGCCAAAAACATTCAGTACTTC. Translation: CASSSGGGFAKNIQYF.

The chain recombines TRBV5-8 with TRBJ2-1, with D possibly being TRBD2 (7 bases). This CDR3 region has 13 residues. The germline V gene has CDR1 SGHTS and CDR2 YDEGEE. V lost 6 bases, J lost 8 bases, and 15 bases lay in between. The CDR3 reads CASIQRGGYEQFF. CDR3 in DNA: TGTGCCAGCATCCAGAGGGGGGGGTATGAGCAGTTCTTC.

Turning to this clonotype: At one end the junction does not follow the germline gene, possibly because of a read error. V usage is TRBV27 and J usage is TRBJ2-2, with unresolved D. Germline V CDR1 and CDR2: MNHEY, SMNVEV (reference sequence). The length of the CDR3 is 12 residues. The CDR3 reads CASSENTCELFF. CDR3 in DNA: TGTGCTAGCAGTGAAAACACCTGTGAGCTGTTTTTT.

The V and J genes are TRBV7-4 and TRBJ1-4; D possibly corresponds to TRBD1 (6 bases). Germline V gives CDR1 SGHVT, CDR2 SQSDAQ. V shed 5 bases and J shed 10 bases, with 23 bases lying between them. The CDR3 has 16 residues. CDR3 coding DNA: TGTGCCAGCAGCCTTCGGCAGGGGAGAATCGAGGGAAAACTGTTTTTT. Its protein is CASSLRQGRIEGKLFF. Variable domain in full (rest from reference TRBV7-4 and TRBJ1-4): GAGVSQSPRYKVAKRGRDVALRCDSISGHVTLYWYRQTLGQGSEVLTYSQSDAQRDKSGRPSGRFSAERPERSVSTLKIQRTEQGDSAVYLCASSLRQGRIEGKLFFGSGTQLSVL.

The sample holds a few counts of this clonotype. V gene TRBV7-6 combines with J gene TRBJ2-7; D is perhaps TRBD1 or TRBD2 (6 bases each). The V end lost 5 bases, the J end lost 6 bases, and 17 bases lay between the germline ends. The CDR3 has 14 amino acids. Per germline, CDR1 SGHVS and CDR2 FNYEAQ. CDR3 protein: CASSTQQGGREQYF. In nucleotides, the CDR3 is TGTGCCAGCAGCACCCAACAAGGGGGGCGCGAGCAGTACTTC.

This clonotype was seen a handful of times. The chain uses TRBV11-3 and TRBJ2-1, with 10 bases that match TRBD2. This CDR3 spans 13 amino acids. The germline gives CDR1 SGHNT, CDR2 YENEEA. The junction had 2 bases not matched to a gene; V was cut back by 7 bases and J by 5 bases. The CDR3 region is CASKGLADNEQFF. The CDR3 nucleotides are TGTGCCAGCAAAGGACTAGCGGACAATGAGCAGTTCTTC.

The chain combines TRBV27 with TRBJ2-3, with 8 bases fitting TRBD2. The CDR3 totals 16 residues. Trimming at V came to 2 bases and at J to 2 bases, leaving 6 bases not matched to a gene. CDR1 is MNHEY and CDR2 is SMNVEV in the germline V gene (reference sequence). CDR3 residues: CASSLSLAGPTDTQYF. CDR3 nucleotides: TGTGCCAGCAGTTTAAGCCTAGCGGGCCCCACAGATACGCAGTATTTT.